A single sample is the source of the 26 T cell receptor beta chains below, sequenced in a study of OX40 agonist ivuxolimab in advanced cancers. This table comes from immunoSEQ multiplex PCR, and its TCRdb copy is limited to in-frame clones, with some not included. Of over 25,000 clones in the sample, around 85% were seen once. This material consisted of CD4+ or CD8+ T cells sorted from blood, taken in a trial of the OX40 agonist ivuxolimab. These receptors were collected from an adult with an advanced solid tumor such as melanoma, head and neck, liver or kidney cancer.

V usage is TRBV6-1 and J usage is TRBJ1-5, with TRBD1 as a possible D gene (5 bases). V lost 6 bases to trimming and J lost 7 bases, with 19 bases between them. The CDR3 is 15 amino acids. Per the germline V gene, CDR1 is MNHNS and CDR2 is SASEGT. CDR3 sequence: CASRGGYGAGQPQHF. Here the CDR3 DNA reads TGTGCCAGCAGGGGGGGTTATGGGGCAGGACAGCCCCAGCATTTT.

This chain joins TRBV13 and TRBJ2-1, with D possibly being TRBD2 (6 bases). V lost 4 bases and J 6 bases, leaving 10 bases between the germline ends. The CDR3 loop spans 13 amino acids. Germline CDR1 is PRHDT and CDR2 is FYEKMQ (reference sequence). CDR3 amino acids: CASSSRDFNEQFF. The CDR3 DNA reads as TGTGCCAGCAGCTCCAGGGACTTCAATGAGCAGTTCTTC. Based on the CDR3 plus reference TRBV13 and TRBJ2-1, the full variable domain is AAGVIQSPRHLIKEKRETATLKCYPIPRHDTVYWYQQGPGQDPQFLISFYEKMQSDKGSIPDRFSAQQFSDYHSELNMSSLELGDSALYFCASSSRDFNEQFFGPGTRLTVL.

This clone has at least ten counts. This chain joins TRBV6-1 and TRBJ2-7; D is possibly TRBD2 (5 bases). Trimming took off 5 bases at V and 4 bases at J, with 12 bases between the two ends. Germline V lookup: CDR1 MNHNS, CDR2 SASEGT. The CDR3 runs to 13 residues. Here the CDR3 reads CASSPRGSYEQYF. As DNA, the CDR3 is TGTGCCAGCAGTCCCCGGGGATCTTACGAGCAGTACTTC.

This chain joins TRBV29-1 and TRBJ2-7; D call uncertain. V was trimmed by 4 bases and J by 5 bases, leaving 18 bases between them. From germline, CDR1 is SQVTM and CDR2 ANQGSEA. The CDR3 totals 14 residues. The CDR3, as DNA: TGCAGCGTTGGAGAGTCGGCAGGCTATCACGAGCAGTACTTC. It is translated as CSVGESAGYHEQYF.

The J gene is TRBJ2-5, the V gene TRBV13, with no clear D. Germline CDR1 reads PRHDT; CDR2 reads FYEKMQ (reference sequence). Between the trimmed V and J ends, which lost 0 bases and 4 bases, there was a span of 12 bases. The CDR3 runs to 15 residues. The CDR3 region is CASSLGPKQSETQYF. For the CDR3, the DNA is TGTGCCAGCAGCTTAGGTCCCAAGCAGTCAGAGACCCAGTACTTC.

The V and J genes are TRBV27 and TRBJ2-7; D is perhaps TRBD1 (5 bases). Germline assignment: CDR1 MNHEY and CDR2 SMNVEV (reference sequence). The CDR3 sequence is 13 residues long. The germline V and J ends were trimmed by 8 bases and 0 bases, with 11 bases remaining between them. CDR3: CASGRTSSYEQYF. CDR3 DNA: TGTGCCAGCGGACGGACATCCTCCTACGAGCAGTACTTC.

The rearrangement uses TRBV27 and TRBJ2-7; 11 bases map to TRBD2. The CDR3 is 13 residues long. The germline V gene encodes CDR1 MNHEY and CDR2 SMNVEV (reference sequence). V was clipped by 5 bases and J by 6 bases; unmatched bases: 3. CDR3 nucleotides: TGTGCCAGCAGTACCGGACTAGCGGGCGAGCAGTACTTC. Its translation: CASSTGLAGEQYF.

This rearrangement joins TRBV15 to TRBJ2-7; possibly TRBD1 for D (5 bases). Germline-derived CDR1 and CDR2 are LNHNV and YYDKDF (reference sequence). V was cut by 1 base and J by 7 bases, with 11 bases left in between. The CDR3 loop spans 13 amino acids. DNA for the CDR3: TGTGCCACCAGCAGAGGGGGCAACGATGAGCAGTACTTC. It specifies CATSRGGNDEQYF.

This chain joins TRBV9 and TRBJ2-7, with 11 bases identical to TRBD2. The germline V gene has CDR1 SGDLS and CDR2 YYNGEE. CDR3 size: 15 residues. J lost 3 bases, V lost 3 bases, and 5 bases had no gene match. CDR3 coding DNA: TGTGCCAGCAGCGAGGGGACTAGCGGAGTCTACGAGCAGTACTTC. Residues: CASSEGTSGVYEQYF.

The chain joins TRBV7-2 to TRBJ1-3; a possible D gene is TRBD1 (5 bases). This CDR3 comprises 12 residues. V lost 8 bases to trimming and J lost 3 bases, with 8 bases between them. Germline CDR1 SGHTA, CDR2 FQGNSA. DNA of the CDR3: TGTGCCAGCGGGGGAAGTGGAAACACCATATATTTT. Translating it yields CASGGSGNTIYF.

The CDR3 sequence is CASSGVPGNEQFF. DNA for the CDR3: TGTGCCAGCAGCGGAGTGCCTGGGAATGAGCAGTTCTTC. The chain carries TRBV7-2 and TRBJ2-1; no firm D call. Per the germline V gene, CDR1 is SGHTA and CDR2 is FQGNSA. The CDR3 runs to 13 residues. The V end lost 5 bases, the J end lost 7 bases, and 12 bases lay between the germline ends.

This chain connects TRBV6-5 to TRBJ2-7, with D possibly TRBD1 on 5 matching bases. Per germline, CDR1 MNHEY and CDR2 SVGAGI. V lost 4 bases, J lost 2 bases, and 12 bases lay in between. This CDR3 has 14 residues. The CDR3 DNA sequence: TGTGCCAGCAGTTTAGGGCAGGGCGCCTACGAGCAGTACTTC. Translation: CASSLGQGAYEQYF.

This clone was detected a few times. CDR3 amino acids: CASSTDERNTEAFF. The CDR3 DNA is TGTGCCAGCAGCACCGACGAACGAAACACTGAAGCTTTCTTT. The V call is TRBV6-5, the J call TRBJ1-1; D is undetermined. The CDR3 consists of 14 residues. V lost 6 bases to trimming and J lost 2 bases, with 13 bases between them. Germline V gene sequence: CDR1 MNHEY, CDR2 SVGAGI.

V and J are TRBV5-1 and TRBJ2-1; unclear D gene. Trimming pared 2 bases from V and 0 bases from J, leaving 6 bases between. The CDR3 contains 14 residues. Germline CDR1 and CDR2: SGHRS and YFSETQ. CDR3 sequence (DNA): TGCGCCAGCAGCTTAACTACCTCCTACAATGAGCAGTTCTTC. Translating gives CASSLTTSYNEQFF.

The V and J genes are TRBV19 and TRBJ1-5; 8 bases align to TRBD1. The junction had 9 bases not matched to a gene; V was cut back by 7 bases and J by 4 bases. CDR1 and CDR2 from the germline V gene are LNHDA and SQIVND (reference sequence). This CDR3 is 15 amino acids long. The DNA for the CDR3 is TGTGCCAGTATATCAGGACAGGGTGGGAATCAGCCCCAGCATTTT. It is translated as CASISGQGGNQPQHF.

The chain employs TRBV9 and TRBJ1-3; D is uncertain. V lost 0 bases and J lost 0, with 13 bases in between. The CDR3 covers 17 residues. Germline assignment: CDR1 SGDLS and CDR2 YYNGEE. The chain's CDR3 is CASSVEVSDYSGNTIYF. Written as DNA, the CDR3 is TGTGCCAGCAGCGTAGAGGTCAGTGATTACTCTGGAAACACCATATATTTT.

This chain's CDR3 is CASSDRDRGRKDEQFF. The CDR3 DNA reads as TGTGCCAGCAGCGACCGGGACAGGGGGCGCAAGGATGAGCAGTTCTTC. The chain joins TRBV7-9 to TRBJ2-1; 12 nucleotides agree with TRBD1. The CDR3 consists of 16 residues. The J segment lost 8 bases and the V segment lost 5 bases, leaving 10 bases of the junction unmatched. Germline values: CDR1 SEHNR, CDR2 FQNEAQ (reference sequence).

The genes are TRBV5-1 and TRBJ1-1; TRBD1 matches at 7 bases. Germline CDR1 and CDR2: SGHRS and YFSETQ. The CDR3 is made up of 13 amino acids. J lost 4 bases, V lost 3 bases, and 3 bases had no gene match. The CDR3 bases are TGCGCCAGCAGCTGGTCAGGGGGCACTGAAGCTTTCTTT. It codes for CASSWSGGTEAFF.

This clone was detected a few times. This chain links TRBV7-8 with TRBJ2-1; TRBD2 is a possible D gene (5 bases). CDR3 length: 15 amino acids. CDR1 and CDR2 (germline): SGHVS, FQNEAQ. V was cut by 1 base and J by 0 bases, with 7 bases left in between. The CDR3 protein is CASSLGESSYNEQFF. The CDR3 DNA reads TGTGCCAGCAGCTTAGGGGAGAGCTCCTACAATGAGCAGTTCTTC.

The chain couples TRBV5-6 to TRBJ2-1, with D hard to call. Germline values: CDR1 SGHDT, CDR2 YYEEEE. The CDR3 is 12 residues long. V gave up 2 bases and J gave up 5 bases, with 5 bases separating them. The CDR3 protein is CASSLVDNEQFF. The CDR3 nucleotides read TGTGCCAGCAGCTTAGTAGACAATGAGCAGTTCTTC. Full variable domain (remainder filled in from reference TRBV5-6 and TRBJ2-1): DAGVTQSPTHLIKTRGQQVTLRCSPKSGHDTVSWYQQALGQGPQFIFQYYEEEERQRGNFPDRFSGHQFPNYSSELNVNALLLGDSALYLCASSLVDNEQFFGPGTRLTVL.

The chain employs TRBV7-8 and TRBJ2-7; 9 bases are shared with TRBD2. This CDR3 is 18 amino acids long. Germline assignment: CDR1 SGHVS and CDR2 FQNEAQ. Trimming removed 2 bases from V and 2 bases from J; junction bases left unmatched: 13. The CDR3 region is CASSLSPGGSGSPYEQYF. CDR3 bases: TGTGCCAGCAGCTTAAGCCCGGGGGGTAGCGGGAGCCCCTACGAGCAGTACTTC. The full variable domain, with the rest looked up from reference TRBV7-8 and TRBJ2-7, is GAGVSQSPRYKVAKRGQDVALRCDPISGHVSLFWYQQALGQGPEFLTYFQNEAQLDKSGLPSDRFFAERPEGSVSTLKIQRTQQEDSAVYLCASSLSPGGSGSPYEQYFGPGTRLTVT.

This chain links TRBV27 with TRBJ2-1; no clear D. Trimming removed 1 base at V and 8 bases at J, with 6 bases between. The CDR3 contains 12 residues. Germline values: CDR1 MNHEY, CDR2 SMNVEV (reference sequence). This chain's CDR3 is CASSLFGDEQFF. Here the CDR3 DNA reads TGTGCCAGCAGTTTATTTGGTGATGAGCAGTTCTTC.

The rearrangement uses TRBV29-1 and TRBJ1-2; D is possibly TRBD1 (5 bases). The germline V gene has CDR1 SQVTM and CDR2 ANQGSEA. The V and J ends lost 8 bases and 0 bases respectively, with 13 bases between them. This CDR3 contains 13 residues. CDR3 residues: CSTWGGANYGYTF. For the CDR3, the DNA is TGCAGCACCTGGGGGGGAGCTAACTATGGCTACACCTTC. Using reference TRBV29-1 and TRBJ1-2 for the parts outside the CDR3, the full variable domain is SAVISQKPSRDICQRGTSLTIQCQVDSQVTMMFWYRQQPGQSLTLIATANQGSEATYESGFVIDKFPISRPNLTFSTLTVSNMSPEDSSIYLCSTWGGANYGYTFGSGTRLTVV.

This clone is categorized as hyperexpanded. The CDR3 nucleotides read TGTGCCAGCAGTGCCTCTCCAGCGGGAGTGTCGTTAGATACGCAGTATTTT. It encodes CASSASPAGVSLDTQYF. The chain joins TRBV6-4 to TRBJ2-3; 8 positions agree with TRBD2. The germline CDR1 and CDR2 sequences are MRHNA and SNTAGT. The CDR3 totals 17 residues. After removal of 4 bases from V and 5 bases from J, the junction contained 14 bases not matched to a gene.

This clone has a single count. The chain combines TRBV27 with TRBJ2-1; 9 bases are shared with TRBD2. The CDR3 runs 14 residues. V was clipped by 5 bases and J by 8 bases; unmatched bases: 7. CDR1 and CDR2 (germline): MNHEY, SMNVEV (reference sequence). CDR3 residues: CASSSGGRVYEQFF. CDR3 DNA sequence: TGTGCCAGCAGTAGCGGGGGGAGGGTTTATGAGCAGTTCTTC.

The chain couples TRBV4-1 to TRBJ2-1; D is ambiguous. The CDR3 consists of 15 residues. CDR1 MGHRA and CDR2 YSYEKL come from the germline V gene. V dropped 0 bases and J dropped 2 bases, with 8 bases sitting between them. CDR3 sequence reads: CASSQELLPYNEQFF. CDR3 DNA sequence: TGCGCCAGCAGCCAAGAACTTCTCCCCTACAATGAGCAGTTCTTC.